What follows are 14 T cell receptor beta chains derived from one specimen sequenced in a study of blood T cell repertoires in COVID-19. This table comes from immunoSEQ multiplex PCR, and its TCRdb copy is limited to in-frame clones, with some not included. Found here are 40,000 or so clones, about 85% of them singletons; the top ten hold roughly 13%. Sequences were obtained from peripheral blood. The origin of the receptors is a human donor in a cohort sampled during active COVID-19.

The chain carries TRBV5-6 and TRBJ2-5, with D possibly being TRBD1 (6 bases). V lost 0 bases, J lost 3 bases, and 9 bases lay in between. The length of the CDR3 is 14 residues. Germline assignment: CDR1 SGHDT and CDR2 YYEEEE. The CDR3 sequence: CASSLGGTKETQYF. CDR3 coding DNA: TGTGCCAGCAGCTTGGGGGGGACAAAAGAGACCCAGTACTTC.

The CDR3, as DNA: TGCGCCAGCAGTCAATCGAGGGACAGCCTCCAAGAGACCCAGTACTTC. It is translated as CASSQSRDSLQETQYF. The V call is TRBV23-1, the J call TRBJ2-5; TRBD1 aligns across 7 bases. TRBV23-1 is known as an ORF, though its function is uncertain. There are 16 residues in the CDR3. After removal of 0 bases from V and 1 base from J, the junction contained 5 bases not matched to a gene.

This sequence joins TRBV5-6 and TRBJ1-6; D may be TRBD1 (5 bases). Germline V gene lookup returns CDR1 SGHDT and CDR2 YYEEEE. The ends were cut back, 3 bases at V and 5 bases at J, with 18 bases in the middle. CDR3 length: 17 amino acids. CDR3 region: CASSWGELQVDNSPLHF. CDR3 DNA: TGTGCCAGCAGCTGGGGCGAGTTACAGGTTGATAATTCACCCCTCCACTTT.

The V gene is TRBV11-3, the J gene TRBJ1-1; 10 bases are shared with TRBD1. Germline V lookup: CDR1 SGHNT, CDR2 YENEEA. The CDR3 consists of 15 residues. The V and J ends lost 4 bases and 3 bases, in that order; junction bases with no gene match: 5. The CDR3 DNA follows: TGTGCCAGCAGCTCGGACGGGACAGGGGACACTGAAGCTTTCTTT. Amino acids: CASSSDGTGDTEAFF.

The V gene is TRBV5-4, the J gene TRBJ2-2, with 7 bases fitting TRBD2. Trimming removed 4 bases from V and 2 bases from J; junction bases left unmatched: 11. CDR1 SGHNT and CDR2 YYREEE come from the germline V gene (reference sequence). The CDR3 is 17 residues long. For the CDR3, the DNA is TGTGCCAGCAGCAAGGGAACTAGCGCGATTAACACCGGGGAGCTGTTTTTT. This translates into CASSKGTSAINTGELFF.

The V and J genes are TRBV7-9 and TRBJ2-1, with 8 bases that match TRBD2. Germline CDR1 and CDR2: SEHNR and FQNEAQ (reference sequence). The CDR3 extends over 14 amino acids. The V and J ends lost 7 bases and 7 bases, in that order; junction bases with no gene match: 9. CDR3 coding DNA: TGTGCCAGCACCTACTCGGGGGGGGCGAATGAGCAGTTCTTC. It yields the protein CASTYSGGANEQFF.

The gene calls are TRBV5-1 and TRBJ2-2, with 8 bases that match TRBD1. The length of the CDR3 is 15 residues. CDR1 is SGHRS and CDR2 is YFSETQ in the germline V gene. Germline trimming cut 4 bases from V and 4 bases from J; bases unmatched to any gene: 6. The CDR3 reads CASSRGTGVTGELFF. The CDR3, as DNA: TGCGCCAGCAGCCGGGGGACAGGAGTCACCGGGGAGCTGTTTTTT.

This clone was counted a few times. The rearrangement joins TRBV2 to TRBJ1-3, with TRBD1 matching 7 bases. Germline values: CDR1 SNHLY, CDR2 FYNNEI. CDR3 size: 16 residues. V lost 6 bases, J lost 4 bases, and 12 bases stayed unmatched. The CDR3 spells CASSMNPGGAGNTIYF. CDR3 DNA sequence: TGTGCCAGCAGCATGAACCCAGGGGGAGCAGGAAACACCATATATTTT.

The chain combines TRBV11-2 with TRBJ2-1; tentatively, D is TRBD2 (5 bases). The germline V gene has CDR1 SGHAT and CDR2 FQNNGV. V was trimmed by 4 bases and J by 1 base, leaving 14 bases between them. This CDR3 spans 16 amino acids. The chain's CDR3 is CASSSRGGLSYNEQFF. The CDR3 DNA is TGTGCCAGCAGCTCGCGTGGAGGATTATCCTACAATGAGCAGTTCTTC.

The chain carries TRBV5-1 and TRBJ1-1; TRBD1 matches at 7 bases. The CDR3 runs 15 residues. The germline CDR1 and CDR2 sequences are SGHRS and YFSETQ. Trimming took 5 bases from V and 1 from J; bases not matched to a gene: 8. In DNA, the CDR3 is TGCGCCAGCAGGACGACAGGGATGAAGAACACTGAAGCTTTCTTT. It codes for CASRTTGMKNTEAFF.

The rearrangement joins TRBV5-6 to TRBJ1-6; 7 nucleotides align to TRBD1. The CDR3 is 15 residues long. Trimming at V came to 5 bases and at J to 11 bases, leaving 13 bases not matched to a gene. The V gene's germline CDR1 is SGHDT and CDR2 YYEEEE. CDR3 sequence: CASSRHDRAGTPLHF. In DNA form, the CDR3 reads TGTGCCAGCAGTCGACACGACAGGGCAGGGACACCCCTCCACTTT. Variable domain in full (rest from reference TRBV5-6 and TRBJ1-6): DAGVTQSPTHLIKTRGQQVTLRCSPKSGHDTVSWYQQALGQGPQFIFQYYEEEERQRGNFPDRFSGHQFPNYSSELNVNALLLGDSALYLCASSRHDRAGTPLHFGNGTRLTVT.

The rearrangement joins TRBV19 to TRBJ1-1; no definite D call. CDR3 length: 13 amino acids. Germline assignment: CDR1 LNHDA and CDR2 SQIVND (reference sequence). V was trimmed by 5 bases and J by 1 base, leaving 8 bases between them. CDR3 protein: CASSLEGNTEAFF. CDR3 nucleotides: TGTGCCAGTAGTCTGGAGGGGAACACTGAAGCTTTCTTT.

The chain links TRBV5-1 to TRBJ2-7; D gene ambiguous. Germline loops: CDR1 SGHRS, CDR2 YFSETQ. V was clipped by 0 bases and J by 3 bases, with 10 bases between them. This CDR3 has 14 amino acids. CDR3 residues: CASSLDSYRYEQYF. The CDR3 DNA sequence: TGCGCCAGCAGCTTGGACAGTTATCGCTACGAGCAGTACTTC.

This clone was picked up one time. The chain combines TRBV7-3 with TRBJ2-5; tentative D call: TRBD2 (5 bases). The CDR3 has 13 amino acids. Germline V gene lookup returns CDR1 SGHTA and CDR2 FQGTGA. Trimming left V 3 bases short and J 5 bases short, with 10 bases between. The CDR3 DNA follows: TGTGCCAGCAGCTTGGCACGAGGGGAGACCCAGTACTTC. Amino acid sequence: CASSLARGETQYF.